This entry features one T cell receptor beta chain sequence. From germline, CDR1 is SGHRS and CDR2 YFSETQ. This CDR3 has 16 amino acids. The sample belongs to a study of monozygotic twins with inflammatory bowel disease. No DNA is given; TCRdb re-called the 5' RACE reads and lists each CDR3 protein once. The table for this sample gives about 380,000 distinct CDR3 sequences. This receptor was obtained from a human donor with ulcerative colitis or Crohn's disease, or a healthy co-twin of an affected twin (not recorded which). Sequences were obtained from blood. The chain links TRBV5-1 to TRBJ2-3; the D gene TCRdb calls, TRBD2, cannot be checked with no DNA. CDR3 protein: CASSPETSGSTDTQYF. The full variable domain, with the rest looked up from reference TRBV5-1 and TRBJ2-3, is KAGVTQTPRYLIKTRGQQVTLSCSPISGHRSVSWYQQTPGQGLQFLFEYFSETQRNKGNFPGRFSGRQFSNSRSEMNVSTLELGDSALYLCASSPETSGSTDTQYFGPGTRLTVL.